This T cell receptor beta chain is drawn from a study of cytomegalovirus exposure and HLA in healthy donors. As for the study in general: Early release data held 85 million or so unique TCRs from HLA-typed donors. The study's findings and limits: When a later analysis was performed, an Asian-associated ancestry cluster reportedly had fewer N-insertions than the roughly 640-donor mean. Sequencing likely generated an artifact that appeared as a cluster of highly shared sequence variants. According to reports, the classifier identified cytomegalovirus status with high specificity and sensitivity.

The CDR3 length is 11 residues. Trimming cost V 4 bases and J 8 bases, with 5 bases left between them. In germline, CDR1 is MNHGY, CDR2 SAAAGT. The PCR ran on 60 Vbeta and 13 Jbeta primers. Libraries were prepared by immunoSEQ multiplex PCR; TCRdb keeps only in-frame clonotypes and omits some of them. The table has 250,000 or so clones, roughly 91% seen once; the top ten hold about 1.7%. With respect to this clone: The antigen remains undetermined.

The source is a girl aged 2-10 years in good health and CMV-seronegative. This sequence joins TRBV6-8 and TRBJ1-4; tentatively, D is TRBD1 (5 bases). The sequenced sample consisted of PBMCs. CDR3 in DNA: TGTGCCAGCAGTTGGGGCGAAAAACTGTTTTTT. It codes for CASSWGEKLFF.